This T cell receptor beta chain was recorded in a study of blood T cells in healthy people across ages. Notes on the study in general: More naive CD4+ cells and higher diversity were found in long-lived than in aged donors. Donor CMV infection status was unknown, possibly confounding age-related changes in expanded clonotypes.

The V gene's germline CDR1 is MNHEY and CDR2 SVGEGT. Trimming cost V 2 bases and J 4 bases, with 5 bases left between them. This CDR3 contains 12 residues. Those donating, healthy Caucasian individuals from Russia, were aged about 6 to 95. This clonotype was recorded only once. Its antigen remains unknown. Combining a sample-barcoded 5' primer with a J-beta primer mix, a second PCR ran for about 6 to 12 cycles. Each CDR3 protein is one row after TCRdb ran MiXCR on the 5' RACE reads. The table includes roughly 680,000 distinct CDR3 sequences, 21% detected once. This clonotype was sampled from a man between 65 and 85 years old in good health. The chain is built from TRBV6-2 or TRBV6-3 and TRBJ1-2; the D is unclear. Sample: blood. Written as DNA, the CDR3 is TGTGCCAGCAGTTACGGGCGCTATGGCTACACCTTC. Its protein product is CASSYGRYGYTF.